The clone carrying this T cell receptor beta chain was seen only once. Antigen specificity is unknown. Other DNA sequences from this sample encode an identical CDR3 as well. This sample stems from a study of OX40 agonist ivuxolimab in advanced cancers. In the study overall: Among those enrolled, mean age was 60 years (range 23 to 79) and less than 90% were male. It was permissible to have had prior anti-PD-1, anti-PD-L1 or anti-CTLA-4 therapy, and over 35% had some. General study points: Both CD4+ and CD8+ T cell populations in blood had undergone clonal expansion by week 6 at 0.1 to 3.0 mg/kg.

Autoimmune disease history or systemic immunosuppression barred patients. Repertoires were generated with immunoSEQ multiplex PCR, while TCRdb's copy carries only in-frame clones and drops some. The sample holds 78,000 or so clones; more than 70% are singletons and the top ten take roughly 0.72%. The V end was cut by 3 bases, the J end by 8 bases, with 18 bases between. Germline lookup yields CDR1 SQVTM and CDR2 ANQGSEA. The CDR3 is 14 residues long. The V call is TRBV29-1, the J call TRBJ2-3; D remains ambiguous. Sequenced here: CD4+ or CD8+ T cells sorted from blood, sampled in a trial of the OX40 agonist ivuxolimab. This sequence was found in an adult with an advanced solid tumor such as melanoma, head and neck, liver or kidney cancer. The CDR3 sequence is CSVDSTQAWGTQYF. CDR3 DNA sequence: TGCAGCGTTGATAGTACCCAGGCGTGGGGTACGCAGTATTTT.